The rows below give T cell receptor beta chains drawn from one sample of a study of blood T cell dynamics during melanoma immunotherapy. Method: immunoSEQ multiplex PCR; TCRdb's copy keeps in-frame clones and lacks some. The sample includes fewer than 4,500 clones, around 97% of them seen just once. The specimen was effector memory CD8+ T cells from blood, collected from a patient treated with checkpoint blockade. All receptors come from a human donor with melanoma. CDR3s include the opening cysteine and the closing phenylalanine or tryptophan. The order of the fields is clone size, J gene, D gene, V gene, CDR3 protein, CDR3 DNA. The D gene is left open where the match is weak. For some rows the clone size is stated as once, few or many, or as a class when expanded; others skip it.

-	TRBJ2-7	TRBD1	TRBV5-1	CASSLTTGGYYEQYF	TGCGCCAGCAGCTTAACCACAGGGGGCTACTACGAGCAGTACTTC
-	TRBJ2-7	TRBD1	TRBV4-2	CASSQPDRTLYEQYF	TGTGCCAGCAGCCAACCGGACAGGACTCTTTACGAGCAGTACTTC
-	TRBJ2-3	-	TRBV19	CASSIVNLADTQYF	TGTGCCAGTAGTATAGTAAATCTCGCAGATACGCAGTATTTT
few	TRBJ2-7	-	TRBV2	CASSEGQGQYF	TGTGCCAGCAGTGAGGGTCAAGGGCAGTACTTC
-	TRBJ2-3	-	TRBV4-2	CASSQGTLLSGTKGVSTDTQYF	TGTGCCAGCAGCCAAGGGACCCTTCTTAGCGGAACAAAGGGAGTTAGCACAGATACGCAGTATTTT
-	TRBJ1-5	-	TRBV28	CASTEGNSNQPQHF	TGTGCCAGCACTGAGGGGAATAGCAATCAGCCCCAGCATTTT
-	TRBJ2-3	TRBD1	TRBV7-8	CASSSSLRGQFIDTQYF	TGTGCCAGCAGCTCATCCCTAAGGGGGCAGTTTATAGATACGCAGTATTTT
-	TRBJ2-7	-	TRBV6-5	CASSYPGGSYEQYF	TGTGCCAGCAGTTACCCAGGGGGGTCCTACGAGCAGTACTTC
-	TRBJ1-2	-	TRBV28	CASSTGGYGYTF	TGTGCCAGCAGTACCGGAGGCTATGGCTACACCTTC
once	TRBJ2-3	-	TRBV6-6	CASSAPGLPSDTQYF	TGTGCCAGCAGTGCTCCGGGACTTCCCTCCGATACGCAGTATTTT
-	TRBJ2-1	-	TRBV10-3	CAIKVREDREDSEQFF	TGTGCCATCAAAGTTCGGGAGGACAGGGAGGATAGTGAGCAGTTCTTC
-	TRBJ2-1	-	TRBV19	CATNLGANEQFF	TGTGCCACTAACTTGGGGGCTAATGAGCAGTTCTTC
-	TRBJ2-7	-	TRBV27	CASSFWNSPGEQYF	TGTGCCAGCAGTTTTTGGAACAGTCCTGGCGAGCAGTACTTC
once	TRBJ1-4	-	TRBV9	CASSAGQGSNEKLFF	TGTGCCAGCAGCGCCGGCCAGGGGTCTAATGAAAAACTGTTTTTT
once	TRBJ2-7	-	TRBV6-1	CASSELQRPYEQYF	TGTGCCAGCAGTGAACTCCAGAGGCCCTACGAGCAGTACTTC
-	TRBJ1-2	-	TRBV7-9	CASSDRDNYGYTF	TGTGCCAGCAGCGACCGGGACAACTATGGCTACACCTTC
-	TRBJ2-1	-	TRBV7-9	CASSLGNNEQFF	TGTGCCAGCAGCTTAGGCAACAATGAGCAGTTCTTC
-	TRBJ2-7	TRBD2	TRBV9	CASSPTGLAGGGEQYF	TGTGCCAGCAGCCCGACGGGACTAGCGGGAGGGGGCGAGCAGTACTTC
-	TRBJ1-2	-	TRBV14	CASSQVSEGANYGYTF	TGTGCCAGCAGCCAAGTATCAGAGGGAGCTAACTATGGCTACACCTTC
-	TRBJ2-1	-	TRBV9	CASSVGGVRLVF	TGTGCCAGCAGCGTAGGGGGGGTACGGCTGGTCTTC
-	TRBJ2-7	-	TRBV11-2	CASSSKTATGNYEQYF	TGTGCCAGCAGTTCTAAAACGGCTACAGGGAACTACGAGCAGTACTTC
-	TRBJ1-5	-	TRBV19	CASSISMGLNQPQHF	TGTGCCAGTAGTATCTCCATGGGTCTAAATCAGCCCCAGCATTTT
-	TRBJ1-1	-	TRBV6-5	CASSYSLSWTEAFF	TGTGCCAGCAGTTACTCCTTATCGTGGACTGAAGCTTTCTTT
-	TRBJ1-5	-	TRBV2	CASSEEGRWQPQHF	TGTGCCAGCAGTGAAGAGGGAAGGTGGCAGCCCCAGCATTTT
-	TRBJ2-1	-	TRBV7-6	CASSLAPGEQYFDEQFF	TGTGCCAGCAGCTTAGCGCCCGGGGAACAATACTTCGATGAGCAGTTCTTC